This T cell receptor beta chain is drawn from a study of HIV-infected patients and healthy controls. Reverse transcription used 450 to 500 ng RNA and constant-region primers for alpha and beta. Alpha and beta chain libraries were made separately by chain-specific third strand synthesis with multiplexing indices. TCRdb re-called the 5' RACE reads with MiXCR, one entry per CDR3 protein. Among more than 9,000 distinct CDR3 sequences listed, almost 6% were seen once. Follow-up blood was drawn about 14 weeks, roughly three months, after antiretroviral therapy began. Whole blood was used without fractionation, so all unsorted peripheral T cells were included. This clonotype came up many times. What it recognizes is unknown. Broader study findings: Significantly higher mean Gini indices appeared in HIV-infected repertoires, possibly reflecting oligoclonality.

Trimming cost V 8 bases and J 6 bases; bases outside gene matches: 7. The CDR3 has 14 residues. The germline gives CDR1 SNHLY, CDR2 FYNNEI. The chain carries TRBV2 and TRBJ2-2; TRBD1 aligns across 9 bases. The sample in question was blood, obtained during antiretroviral therapy. The clonotype comes from an adult with HIV infection. The donor label of this sample is uncertain. The CDR3 sequence is CASATDRGSGELFF. The CDR3 DNA is TGTGCCAGCGCCACGGACAGGGGCTCCGGGGAGCTGTTTTTT.